The 17 T cell receptor beta chains below were found in one sample sequenced in a study of identical twins. MiXCR, applied by TCRdb to the 5' RACE reads, yields one record per CDR3 protein. The sample carries under 500,000 distinct CDR3 sequences, roughly an eighth recorded once. These data were likewise used in another study, on yellow fever vaccine responses in identical twins.

The sample consisted of CD4+ T cells sorted from blood. Receptors were obtained from a woman between 18 and 30 years old in good health.

This clonotype was observed once. The genes are TRBV5-1 and TRBJ1-6; 7 nucleotides agree with TRBD1. V shed 2 bases and J 8 bases; nucleotides not matched to a gene: 13. The CDR3 extends over 17 amino acids. Germline V gene data show CDR1 as SGHRS and CDR2 as YFSETQ. The CDR3 is CASSLETGNKIYSPLHF. The CDR3 DNA follows: TGCGCCAGCAGCTTAGAGACAGGGAATAAAATTTATTCACCCCTCCACTTT.

This clonotype was detected ten times or more. V and J are TRBV5-1 and TRBJ2-7; unclear D gene. Between the trimmed V and J ends, which lost 4 bases and 3 bases, there was a span of 8 bases. The CDR3 has 12 amino acids. The germline CDR1 and CDR2 sequences are SGHRS and YFSETQ. CDR3 in amino acids: CASSLLGYEQYF. CDR3 DNA: TGCGCCAGCAGCCTTCTGGGCTACGAGCAGTACTTC.

This clonotype appeared a few times. This sequence joins TRBV11-2 and TRBJ2-3; D might be TRBD1 or TRBD2, each matching 5 bases. Germline V gene sequence: CDR1 SGHAT, CDR2 FQNNGV. The V gene lost 5 bases and the J gene lost 2 bases, with 11 bases spanning the gap. This CDR3 has 14 residues. CDR3 nucleotides: TGTGCCAGCAGCCCAAGGGACCACACAGATACGCAGTATTTT. Translated, it gives CASSPRDHTDTQYF.

V and J are TRBV7-9 and TRBJ2-3, with no clear D. Germline CDR1 SEHNR, CDR2 FQNEAQ (reference sequence). The CDR3 runs to 15 residues. Trimming pared 1 base from V and 9 bases from J, leaving 17 bases between. CDR3 protein: CASSLESLGTYTQYF. Written as DNA, the CDR3 is TGTGCCAGCAGCTTAGAGAGTCTAGGCACTTACACGCAGTATTTT.

This clonotype appeared a few times. This chain uses TRBV5-8 with TRBJ1-5; D gene unclear. The CDR3 covers 15 residues. Between the trimmed V and J ends, which lost 1 base and 0 bases, there was a span of 8 bases. Germline CDR1 SGHTS, CDR2 YDEGEE. CDR3 sequence reads: CASSLSTASNQPQHF. In DNA, the CDR3 is TGTGCCAGCAGCTTGTCAACGGCTAGCAATCAGCCCCAGCATTTT.

This clonotype was seen many times. The chain uses TRBV28 and TRBJ2-5; D may correspond to TRBD1 or TRBD2 (6 bases each). V was trimmed by 2 bases and J by 5 bases, leaving 15 bases between them. Looked up from germline, CDR1 is MDHEN and CDR2 is SYDVKM. The CDR3 runs to 15 residues. CDR3 region: CASSLRGLVGETQYF. The CDR3 nucleotides read TGTGCCAGCAGTTTACGGGGGCTCGTTGGGGAGACCCAGTACTTC.

The genes are TRBV20-1 and TRBJ2-5; 7 bases are a match to TRBD2. Germline CDR1 reads DFQATT; CDR2 reads SNEGSKA (reference sequence). V trimming: 2 bases; J trimming: 4 bases; junction bases outside the gene matches: 4. The CDR3 is 13 residues long. CDR3 loop: CSARSGARETQYF. For the CDR3, the DNA is TGCAGTGCTAGAAGCGGGGCCCGAGAGACCCAGTACTTC.

This clonotype showed up many times. The chain couples TRBV6-1 to TRBJ2-3; no firm D call. CDR1 is MNHNS, CDR2 SASEGT, per germline. The CDR3 is 13 amino acids. Between the trimmed V and J ends, which lost 6 bases and 2 bases, there was a span of 9 bases. The CDR3 sequence is CASRTPLTDTQYF. DNA of the CDR3: TGTGCCAGCAGAACCCCCCTCACAGATACGCAGTATTTT.

This clonotype was picked up a small number of times. The rearrangement links TRBV5-5 to TRBJ2-3; 10 positions agree with TRBD1. Germline V gives CDR1 SGHKS, CDR2 YYEKEE (reference sequence). This CDR3 spans 18 amino acids. Trimming at V came to 2 bases and at J to 3 bases, leaving 12 bases not matched to a gene. Here the CDR3 DNA reads TGTGCCAGCAGCTTTTTCCAGGGGGTGGGACAGGGGACAGATACGCAGTATTTT. Protein sequence: CASSFFQGVGQGTDTQYF.

Only a few counts were recorded for this clonotype. The chain is built from TRBV3-1 and TRBJ2-5; D assignment may be TRBD1 or TRBD2 (5 bases each). The CDR3 is 13 residues long. Looked up from germline, CDR1 is LGHDT and CDR2 is YNNKEL (reference sequence). V was cut by 4 bases and J by 3 bases, with 9 bases left in between. The CDR3, as DNA: TGTGCCAGCAGCCGGGACGGTGAAGAGACCCAGTACTTC. Translation gives CASSRDGEETQYF.

V gene TRBV6-2 or TRBV6-3 combines with J gene TRBJ2-7; either TRBD1 or TRBD2 may supply D (5 bases each). V was trimmed by 6 bases and J by 4 bases, leaving 19 bases between them. CDR3 length: 15 amino acids. Germline V gives CDR1 MNHEY, CDR2 SVGEGT. DNA of the CDR3: TGTGCCAGCAGCGAGGGGATTAGGACTTCGTACGAGCAGTACTTC. Residues: CASSEGIRTSYEQYF.

This clonotype was recorded a few times. This chain joins TRBV5-6 and TRBJ1-1; no definite D call. The CDR3 spans 12 residues. Deletions cut 4 bases from V and 6 bases from J, with 10 bases between. Germline CDR1 and CDR2: SGHDT and YYEEEE. The CDR3 region has the DNA TGTGCCAGCAGCCCTAGGACCTCTGAAGCTTTCTTT. Protein product: CASSPRTSEAFF.

This clonotype has just a few counts. The chain links TRBV20-1 to TRBJ2-4; unclear D gene. From germline, CDR1 is DFQATT and CDR2 SNEGSKA (reference sequence). The CDR3 runs 12 residues. V was pared by 0 bases and J by 6 bases, with 6 bases between. The CDR3 is CSARDAVNIQYF. The DNA of the CDR3 is TGCAGTGCTAGAGATGCGGTAAACATTCAGTACTTC.

This clonotype was recorded many times. The chain uses TRBV6-1 and TRBJ2-1; D gene uncertain. CDR1 is MNHNS, CDR2 SASEGT, per germline. V was clipped by 7 bases and J by 3 bases, with 10 bases between them. CDR3 length: 13 amino acids. Here the CDR3 DNA reads TGTGCCAGCAAGAACGACCGCTACAATGAGCAGTTCTTC. It translates to CASKNDRYNEQFF.

The rearrangement links TRBV5-1 to TRBJ2-3, with 10 bases aligning to TRBD2. The CDR3 has 16 amino acids. Germline trimming cut 4 bases from V and 2 bases from J; bases unmatched to any gene: 7. Germline values: CDR1 SGHRS, CDR2 YFSETQ. The DNA for the CDR3 is TGCGCCAGCAGCCTCTCTAGCGGGAGATACACAGATACGCAGTATTTT. Amino acid sequence: CASSLSSGRYTDTQYF. The complete variable domain, with remaining parts taken from reference TRBV5-1 and TRBJ2-3, reads KAGVTQTPRYLIKTRGQQVTLSCSPISGHRSVSWYQQTPGQGLQFLFEYFSETQRNKGNFPGRFSGRQFSNSRSEMNVSTLELGDSALYLCASSLSSGRYTDTQYFGPGTRLTVL.

This clonotype was seen a few times. The chain recombines TRBV5-1 with TRBJ2-3, with D uncertain. CDR1 and CDR2 from the germline V gene are SGHRS and YFSETQ. Trimming stripped 2 bases from V and 0 bases from J, with 10 bases between. This CDR3 region has 15 residues. The CDR3 is CASSFDGTSTDTQYF. The CDR3 DNA reads as TGCGCCAGCAGCTTTGACGGAACTAGCACAGATACGCAGTATTTT.

Comment on this clonotype: Relative to the germline gene, one junction end is altered; a read error may explain this. The chain employs TRBV9 and TRBJ2-5; perhaps TRBD1 as D (5 bases). The CDR3 totals 12 residues. Germline V CDR1 and CDR2: SGDLS, YYNGEE. The CDR3 bases are TGTGCCAGCAGCGGAGAGACAAGGGGTTGTCACTTC. It yields the protein CASSGETRGCHF.